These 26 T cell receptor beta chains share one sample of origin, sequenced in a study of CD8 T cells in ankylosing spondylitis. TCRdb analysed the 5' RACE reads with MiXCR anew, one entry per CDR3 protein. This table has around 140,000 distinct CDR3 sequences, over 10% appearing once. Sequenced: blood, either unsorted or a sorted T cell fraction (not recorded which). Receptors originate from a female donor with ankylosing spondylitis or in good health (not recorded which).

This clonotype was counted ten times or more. The CDR3 region has the DNA TGTGCCAGCAGTCCCGACCGTAACGAGCAGTACTTC. Amino acids: CASSPDRNEQYF. J is TRBJ2-7 and V is TRBV27; D unresolved. Looked up from germline, CDR1 is MNHEY and CDR2 is SMNVEV (reference sequence). V lost 5 bases, J lost 5 bases, and 10 bases lay in between. CDR3 length: 12 amino acids.

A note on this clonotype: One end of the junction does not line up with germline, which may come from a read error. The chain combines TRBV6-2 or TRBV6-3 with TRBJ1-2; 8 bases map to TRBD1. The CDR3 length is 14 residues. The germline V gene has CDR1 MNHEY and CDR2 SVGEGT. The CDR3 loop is CASSYYDRGGGCTF. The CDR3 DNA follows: TGTGCCAGCAGTTATTACGACAGGGGAGGAGGCTGCACCTTC.

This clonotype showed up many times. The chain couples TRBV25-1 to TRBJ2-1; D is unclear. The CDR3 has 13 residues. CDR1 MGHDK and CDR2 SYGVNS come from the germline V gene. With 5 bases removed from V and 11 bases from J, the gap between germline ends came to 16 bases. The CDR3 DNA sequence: TGTGCCAGCAGTAACCAGGTCGGGCAGAAGCAGTTCTTC. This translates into CASSNQVGQKQFF.

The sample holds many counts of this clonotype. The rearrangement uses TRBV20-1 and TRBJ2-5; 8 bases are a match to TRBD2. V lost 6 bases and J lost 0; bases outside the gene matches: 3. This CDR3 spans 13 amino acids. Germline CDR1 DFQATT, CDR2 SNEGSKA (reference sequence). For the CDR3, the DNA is TGCAGTGCCCGACTAGCGTACCAAGAGACCCAGTACTTC. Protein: CSARLAYQETQYF.

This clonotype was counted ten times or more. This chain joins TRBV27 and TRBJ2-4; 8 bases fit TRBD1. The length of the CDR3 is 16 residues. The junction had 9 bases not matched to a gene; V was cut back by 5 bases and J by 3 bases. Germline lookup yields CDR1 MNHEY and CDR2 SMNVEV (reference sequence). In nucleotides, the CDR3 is TGTGCCAGCAGTCCAAGGACAGGGTACGGCAAAAACATTCAGTACTTC. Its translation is CASSPRTGYGKNIQYF.

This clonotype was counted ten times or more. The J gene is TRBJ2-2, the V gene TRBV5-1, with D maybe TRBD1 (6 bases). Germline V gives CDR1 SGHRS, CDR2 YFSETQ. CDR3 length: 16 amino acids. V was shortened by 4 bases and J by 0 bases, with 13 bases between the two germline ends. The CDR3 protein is CASSLWTVANTGELFF. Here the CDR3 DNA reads TGCGCCAGCAGCCTCTGGACAGTAGCGAACACCGGGGAGCTGTTTTTT.

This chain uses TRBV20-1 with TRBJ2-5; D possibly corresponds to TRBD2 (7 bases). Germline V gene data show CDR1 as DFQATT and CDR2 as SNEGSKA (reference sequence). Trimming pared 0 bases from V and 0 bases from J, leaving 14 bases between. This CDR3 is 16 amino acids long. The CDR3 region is CSAREPGGWYQETQYF. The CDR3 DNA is TGCAGTGCTAGAGAGCCGGGGGGCTGGTACCAAGAGACCCAGTACTTC.

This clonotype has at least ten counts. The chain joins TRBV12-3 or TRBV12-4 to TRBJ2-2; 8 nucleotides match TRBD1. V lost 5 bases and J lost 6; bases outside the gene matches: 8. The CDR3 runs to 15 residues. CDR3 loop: CASSAGGSLPGELFF. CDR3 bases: TGTGCCAGCAGTGCAGGGGGCAGTTTGCCCGGGGAGCTGTTTTTT.

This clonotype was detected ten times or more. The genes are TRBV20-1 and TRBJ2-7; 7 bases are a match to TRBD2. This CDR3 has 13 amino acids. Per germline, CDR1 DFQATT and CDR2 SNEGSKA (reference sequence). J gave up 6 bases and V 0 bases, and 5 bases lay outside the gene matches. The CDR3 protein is CSARDAGVFEQYF. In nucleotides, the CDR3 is TGCAGTGCTAGAGATGCGGGGGTTTTCGAGCAGTACTTC.

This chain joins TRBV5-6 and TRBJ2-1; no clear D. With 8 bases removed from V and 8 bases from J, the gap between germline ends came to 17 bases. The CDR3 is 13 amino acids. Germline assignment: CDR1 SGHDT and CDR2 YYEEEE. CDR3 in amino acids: CARGPGFDYEQFF. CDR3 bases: TGTGCCAGGGGCCCCGGGTTCGACTATGAGCAGTTCTTC.

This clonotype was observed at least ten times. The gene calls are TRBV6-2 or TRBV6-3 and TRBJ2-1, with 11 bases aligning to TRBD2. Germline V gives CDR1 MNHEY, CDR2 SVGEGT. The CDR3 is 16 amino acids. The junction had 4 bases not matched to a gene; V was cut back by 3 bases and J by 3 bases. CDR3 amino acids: CASSYRSGGVYNEQFF. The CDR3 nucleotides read TGTGCCAGCAGTTATCGTAGCGGGGGGGTCTACAATGAGCAGTTCTTC.

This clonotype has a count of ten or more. CDR3 residues: CASSSGLAVSYEQYF. The CDR3 DNA is TGTGCCAGCAGCTCCGGACTAGCGGTCTCCTACGAGCAGTACTTC. The chain carries TRBV7-2 and TRBJ2-7; TRBD2 aligns across 10 bases. J gave up 0 bases and V 4 bases, and 3 bases lay outside the gene matches. CDR1 SGHTA and CDR2 FQGNSA come from the germline V gene. This CDR3 is 15 amino acids long.

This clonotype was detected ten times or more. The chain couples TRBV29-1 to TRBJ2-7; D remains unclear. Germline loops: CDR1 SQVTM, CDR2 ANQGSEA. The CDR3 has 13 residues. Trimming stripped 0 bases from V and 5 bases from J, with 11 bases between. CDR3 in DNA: TGCAGCGTTGAAGAGCATGCACTGCACGAGCAGTACTTC. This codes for CSVEEHALHEQYF.

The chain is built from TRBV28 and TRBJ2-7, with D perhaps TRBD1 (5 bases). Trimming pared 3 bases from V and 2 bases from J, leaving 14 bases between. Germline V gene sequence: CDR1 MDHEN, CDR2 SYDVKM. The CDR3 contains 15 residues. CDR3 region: CASSFSGPDPYEQYF. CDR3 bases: TGTGCCAGCAGTTTTTCAGGGCCCGATCCCTACGAGCAGTACTTC.

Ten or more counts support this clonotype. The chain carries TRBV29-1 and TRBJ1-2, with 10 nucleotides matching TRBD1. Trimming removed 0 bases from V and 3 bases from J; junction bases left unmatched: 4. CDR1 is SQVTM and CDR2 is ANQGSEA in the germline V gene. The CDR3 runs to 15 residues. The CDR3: CSVEDLDRGDYGYTF. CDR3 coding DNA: TGCAGCGTTGAAGACCTGGACAGGGGGGACTATGGCTACACCTTC. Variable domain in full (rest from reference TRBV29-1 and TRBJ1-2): SAVISQKPSRDICQRGTSLTIQCQVDSQVTMMFWYRQQPGQSLTLIATANQGSEATYESGFVIDKFPISRPNLTFSTLTVSNMSPEDSSIYLCSVEDLDRGDYGYTFGSGTRLTVV.

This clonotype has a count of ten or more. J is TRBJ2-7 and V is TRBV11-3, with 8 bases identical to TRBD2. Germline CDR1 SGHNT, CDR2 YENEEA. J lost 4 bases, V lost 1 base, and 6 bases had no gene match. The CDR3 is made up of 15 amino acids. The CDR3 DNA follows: TGTGCCAGCAGCTTAGTAGCGGGACTAGAGTACGAGCAGTACTTC. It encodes CASSLVAGLEYEQYF.

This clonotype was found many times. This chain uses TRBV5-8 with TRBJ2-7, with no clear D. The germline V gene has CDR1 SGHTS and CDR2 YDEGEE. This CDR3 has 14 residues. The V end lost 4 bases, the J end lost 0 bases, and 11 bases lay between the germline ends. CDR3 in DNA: TGTGCCAGCAGCCTGACGGTAAGCTCCTACGAGCAGTACTTC. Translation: CASSLTVSSYEQYF. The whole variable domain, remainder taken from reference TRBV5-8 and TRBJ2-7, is EAGVTQSPTHLIKTRGQQATLRCSPISGHTSVYWYQQALGLGLQFLLWYDEGEERNRGNFPPRFSGRQFPNYSSELNVNALELEDSALYLCASSLTVSSYEQYFGPGTRLTVT.

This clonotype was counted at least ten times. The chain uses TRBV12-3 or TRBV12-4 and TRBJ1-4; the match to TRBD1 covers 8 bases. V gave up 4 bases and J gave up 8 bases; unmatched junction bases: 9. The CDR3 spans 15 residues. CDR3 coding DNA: TGTGCCAGCAGTTCAACAGGGGGGGTTGGAGAAAAACTGTTTTTT. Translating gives CASSSTGGVGEKLFF.

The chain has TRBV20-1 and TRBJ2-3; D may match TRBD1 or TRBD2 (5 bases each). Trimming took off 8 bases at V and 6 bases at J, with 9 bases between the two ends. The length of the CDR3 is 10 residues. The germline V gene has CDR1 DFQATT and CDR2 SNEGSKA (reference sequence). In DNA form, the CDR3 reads TGCAGTCCGAGGGGTGATACGCAGTATTTT. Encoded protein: CSPRGDTQYF.

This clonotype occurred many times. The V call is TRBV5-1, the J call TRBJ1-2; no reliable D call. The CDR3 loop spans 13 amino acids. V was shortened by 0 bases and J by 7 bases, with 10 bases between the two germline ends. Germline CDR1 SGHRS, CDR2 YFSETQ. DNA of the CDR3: TGCGCCAGCAGCTTGGAAGAGGAGAGTGGCTACACCTTC. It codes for CASSLEEESGYTF.

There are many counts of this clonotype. CDR3: CASSLAGSRGRNTEAFF. For the CDR3, the DNA is TGTGCCAGCAGCTTAGCGGGGTCCAGGGGCAGGAACACTGAAGCTTTCTTT. The chain links TRBV7-8 to TRBJ1-1; possible D gene TRBD1, 6 bases. Deletions cut 0 bases from V and 1 base from J, with 15 bases between. Germline V gene sequence: CDR1 SGHVS, CDR2 FQNEAQ. This CDR3 has 17 residues.

In DNA form, the CDR3 reads TGTGCCAGCAGTTTATGGGTAAATAGCAATCAGCCCCAGCATTTT. Translation: CASSLWVNSNQPQHF. V gene TRBV12-3 or TRBV12-4 combines with J gene TRBJ1-5, with D uncertain. V lost 2 bases and J 0 bases, leaving 8 bases between the germline ends. The CDR3 length is 15 residues.

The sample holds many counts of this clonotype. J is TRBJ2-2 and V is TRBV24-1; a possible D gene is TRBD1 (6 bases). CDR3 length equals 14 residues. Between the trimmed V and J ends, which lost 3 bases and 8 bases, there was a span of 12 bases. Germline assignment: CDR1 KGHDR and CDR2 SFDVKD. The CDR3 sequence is CATSDHRATGELFF. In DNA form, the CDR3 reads TGTGCCACCAGTGATCACAGGGCAACGGGGGAGCTGTTTTTT.

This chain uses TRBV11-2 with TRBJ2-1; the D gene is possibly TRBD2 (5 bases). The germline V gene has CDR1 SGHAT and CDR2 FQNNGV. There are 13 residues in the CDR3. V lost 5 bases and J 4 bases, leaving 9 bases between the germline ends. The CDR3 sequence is CASSEGGYNEQFF. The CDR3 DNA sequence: TGTGCCAGCAGCGAGGGTGGTTACAATGAGCAGTTCTTC.

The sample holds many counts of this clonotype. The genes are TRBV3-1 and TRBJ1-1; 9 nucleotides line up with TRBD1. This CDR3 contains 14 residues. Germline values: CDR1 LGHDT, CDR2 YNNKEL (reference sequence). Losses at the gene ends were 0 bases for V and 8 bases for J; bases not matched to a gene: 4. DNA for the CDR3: TGTGCCAGCAGCCAAGATGTGGGACAGGGCGAAGCTTTCTTT. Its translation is CASSQDVGQGEAFF. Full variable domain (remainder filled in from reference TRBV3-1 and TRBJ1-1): DTAVSQTPKYLVTQMGNDKSIKCEQNLGHDTMYWYKQDSKKFLKIMFSYNNKELIINETVPNRFSPKSPDKAHLNLHINSLELGDSAVYFCASSQDVGQGEAFFGQGTRLTVV.

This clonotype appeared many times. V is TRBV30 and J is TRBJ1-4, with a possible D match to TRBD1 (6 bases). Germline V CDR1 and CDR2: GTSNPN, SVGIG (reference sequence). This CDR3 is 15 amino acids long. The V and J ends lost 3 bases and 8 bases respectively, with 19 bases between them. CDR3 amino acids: CAWSPRWGQREKLFF. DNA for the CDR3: TGTGCCTGGAGCCCCCGGTGGGGGCAGAGAGAAAAACTGTTTTTT.